This T cell receptor beta chain emerged from a study of post-analysis software for immune sequencing data. Study overall: As for disease course, relapsing-remitting, secondary progressive and progressive-relapsing multiple sclerosis were all included. The study's findings and limits: Controls had lower frequencies than patients of a few TRBV segments, which included TRBV5-6, TRBV5-1 and TRBV20-1. Compared against controls, patients with multiple sclerosis displayed significantly lower normalized Chao1 diversity. Same-batch preparations were strongly co-clustered by F measure.

The V and J ends lost 6 bases and 4 bases, in that order; junction bases with no gene match: 7. From germline, CDR1 is SEHNR and CDR2 FQNEAQ (reference sequence). CDR3 length equals 16 residues. This clonotype appeared a few times. Its antigen is unidentified. The library was made from cDNA and included unique molecular identifiers. TCRdb independently ran MiXCR on the PCR reads; one entry per CDR3 protein. In the table there are fewer than 850,000 distinct CDR3 sequences, about 32% of which are singletons. The clonotype originates from a girl aged 10 to 17 with multiple sclerosis. The V call is TRBV7-9, the J call TRBJ2-3, with TRBD2 matching over 13 bases. Material: blood. The CDR3 coding sequence is TGTGCCAGCAGATCGTACGGGACTAGCGGGGCAGATACGCAGTATTTT. Encoded protein: CASRSYGTSGADTQYF. Together with reference TRBV7-9 and TRBJ2-3, the CDR3 gives the full variable domain: DTGVSQNPRHKITKRGQNVTFRCDPISEHNRLYWYRQTLGQGPEFLTYFQNEAQLEKSRLLSDRFSAERPKGSFSTLEIQRTEQGDSAMYLCASRSYGTSGADTQYFGPGTRLTVL.